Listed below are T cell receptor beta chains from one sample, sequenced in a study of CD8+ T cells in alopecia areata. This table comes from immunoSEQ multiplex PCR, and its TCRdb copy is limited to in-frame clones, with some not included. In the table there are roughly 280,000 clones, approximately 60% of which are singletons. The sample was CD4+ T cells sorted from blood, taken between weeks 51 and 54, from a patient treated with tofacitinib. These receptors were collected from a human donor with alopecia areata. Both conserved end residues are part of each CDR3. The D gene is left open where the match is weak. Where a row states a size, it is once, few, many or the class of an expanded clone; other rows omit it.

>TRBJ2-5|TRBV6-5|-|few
TGTGCCAGCAGCCAAGATTATCAAGAGACCCAGTACTTC
CASSQDYQETQYF
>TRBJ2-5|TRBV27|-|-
TGTGCCAGCACCCCGAGCTTGAGGGGGGGCGGGGTGGAGACCCAGTACTTC
CASTPSLRGGGVETQYF
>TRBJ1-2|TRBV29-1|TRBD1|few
TGCAGCGTTGAGGACAGGGGCCTAGTCTATGGCTACACCTTC
CSVEDRGLVYGYTF
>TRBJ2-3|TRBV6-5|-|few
TGTGCCAGCAGCCGTGTGGGCACAGATACGCAGTATTTT
CASSRVGTDTQYF
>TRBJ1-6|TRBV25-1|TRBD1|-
TGTGCCAGCAGCCCGAACACAGGGGAAAATTCACCCCTCCACTTT
CASSPNTGENSPLHF
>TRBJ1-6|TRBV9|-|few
TGTGCCAGCAGCGTAGAGTCGACAGGATCACCCCTCCACTTT
CASSVESTGSPLHF
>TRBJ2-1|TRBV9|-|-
TGTGCCAGCAGCGAAGGTCAGGGTTTGCCTCAGTTCTTC
CASSEGQGLPQFF
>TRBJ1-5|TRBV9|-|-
TGTGCCAGCAGCGTAGATACAGGCCTTAATCAGCCCCAGCATTTT
CASSVDTGLNQPQHF
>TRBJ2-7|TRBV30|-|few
TGTGCCTGGGCCGGGGGTACCTACGAGCAGTACTTC
CAWAGGTYEQYF
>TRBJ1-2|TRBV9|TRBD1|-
TGTGCCAGCAGCCTTGGACAGGTTCGAACCCTCGGTGGCTACACCTTC
CASSLGQVRTLGGYTF
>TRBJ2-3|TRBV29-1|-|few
TGCAGCGTTGTGGGCCGAGGCACAGATACGCAGTATTTT
CSVVGRGTDTQYF
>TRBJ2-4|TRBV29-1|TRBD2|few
TGCAGCGTATTCGAGCGGGGAGGAAAAAACATTCAGTACTTC
CSVFERGGKNIQYF
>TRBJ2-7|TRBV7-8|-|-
TGTGCCAGCACCCCCGGACAACACGAGCAGTACTTC
CASTPGQHEQYF
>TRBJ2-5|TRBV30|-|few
TGTGCCTGGAGTGCATCGTACAGGGTCAAAGAGACCCAGTACTTC
CAWSASYRVKETQYF
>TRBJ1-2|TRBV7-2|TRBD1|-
TGTGCCAGCAGCCAAAGACAGGGGAACGGCTACACCTTC
CASSQRQGNGYTF
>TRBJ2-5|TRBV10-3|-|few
TGTGCCATCAGTCCAGGGGATGGCGGGCAAGAGACCCAGTACTTC
CAISPGDGGQETQYF
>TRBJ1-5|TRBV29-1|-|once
TGCAGCGTAGGAGGGGTCAATCAGCCCCAGCATTTT
CSVGGVNQPQHF
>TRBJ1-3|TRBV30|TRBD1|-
TGTGCCTTGGGACAGGGGGCCGTTAACACCATATATTTT
CALGQGAVNTIYF
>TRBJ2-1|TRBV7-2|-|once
TGTGCCAGCAGCCCCACGAGCTCCTACAATGAGCAGTTCTTC
CASSPTSSYNEQFF
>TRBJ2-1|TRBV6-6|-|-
TGTGCCAGCAGTTACAGGCAGGGGTGGGACAATGAGCAGTTCTTC
CASSYRQGWDNEQFF
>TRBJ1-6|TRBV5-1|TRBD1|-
TGCGCCAGCAGCCGGGACAGGGAAAATTCACCCCTCCACTTT
CASSRDRENSPLHF
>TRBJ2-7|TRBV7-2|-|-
TGTGCCAGCAGCTTACTCGCGGGGCTCCTGGGAGAGCAGTACTTC
CASSLLAGLLGEQYF
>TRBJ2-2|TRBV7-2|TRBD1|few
TGTGCCAGCAGCTATCGGACAGGGACCGGGGAGCTGTTTTTT
CASSYRTGTGELFF
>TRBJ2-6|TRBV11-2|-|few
TGTGCCAGCAGCTTATGGGTTGGCTCTGGGGCCAACGTCCTGACTTTC
CASSLWVGSGANVLTF
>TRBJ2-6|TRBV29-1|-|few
TGCAGCGTTGTGGGGGGCACGGAGCTTACCGTCCTGACTTTC
CSVVGGTELTVLTF
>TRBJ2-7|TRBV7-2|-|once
TGTGCCAGCAGCTTGGGTCCTGTGGAGCAGTACTTC
CASSLGPVEQYF
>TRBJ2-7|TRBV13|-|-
TGTGCCAGCAGCTTAGGTTTGGGGGCGCGAGAGCAGTACTTC
CASSLGLGAREQYF
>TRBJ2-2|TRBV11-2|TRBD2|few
TGTGCCAGCAGCCTGACAGCGGGGGTGAACACCGGGGAGCTGTTTTTT
CASSLTAGVNTGELFF
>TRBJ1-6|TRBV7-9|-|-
TGTGCCGGCGCGGATTCGGACTCACCCCTCCACTTT
CAGADSDSPLHF
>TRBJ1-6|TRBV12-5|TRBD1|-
TGTGCTAGTGGTTCGGGCCGGGACAGCAATTCACCCCTCCACTTT
CASGSGRDSNSPLHF
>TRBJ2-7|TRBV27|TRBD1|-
TGTGCCAGCAGTTTTGACAGGGGGCAAGAGCAGTACTTC
CASSFDRGQEQYF
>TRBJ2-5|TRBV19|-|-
TGTGCCAGTAGTATACTTGCGGCTGAGACCCAGTACTTC
CASSILAAETQYF
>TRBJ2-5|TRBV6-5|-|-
TGTGCCAGCAGCTTCGCAGGGGTAGAGACCCAGTACTTC
CASSFAGVETQYF
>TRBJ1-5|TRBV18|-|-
TGTGCCAGCTCACAAACAGGGTTTCAGCCCCAGCATTTT
CASSQTGFQPQHF
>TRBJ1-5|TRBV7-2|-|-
TGTGCCAGCCGGGGGCAGAGCAATCAGCCCCAGCATTTT
CASRGQSNQPQHF
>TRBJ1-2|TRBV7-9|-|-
TGTGCCAGCAGCCGAGCGGCGGGTGGATTCTACACCTTC
CASSRAAGGFYTF
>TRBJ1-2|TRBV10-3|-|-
TGTGCCATCAGTGAAACATTGCATGGCTACACCTTC
CAISETLHGYTF
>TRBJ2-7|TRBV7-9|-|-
TGTGCCAGCAGCTTATCCGCAGGGGGAGGCGAGCAGTACTTC
CASSLSAGGGEQYF
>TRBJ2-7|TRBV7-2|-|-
TGTGCCAGCAGCTTAAGCGGGTACTACGAGCAGTACTTC
CASSLSGYYEQYF
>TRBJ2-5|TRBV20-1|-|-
TGCAGTGCTACTAGTCAAGAGACCCAGTACTTC
CSATSQETQYF
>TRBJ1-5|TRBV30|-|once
TGTGCCTGGAGTGTAGGACTGAGCAATCAGCCCCAGCATTTT
CAWSVGLSNQPQHF
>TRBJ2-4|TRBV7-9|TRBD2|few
TGTGCCAGCAGCGACGGACTAGCGGGGAACATTCAGTACTTC
CASSDGLAGNIQYF
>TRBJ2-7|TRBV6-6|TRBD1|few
TGTGCCAGCAGTCCATTAGACAGGGCCACCTACGAGCAGTACTTC
CASSPLDRATYEQYF
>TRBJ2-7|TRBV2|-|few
TGTGCCAGCCGGGACAACTACGAGCAGTACTTC
CASRDNYEQYF
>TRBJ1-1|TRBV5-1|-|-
TGCGCCAGCAGCTTGTCCGGCCCGAAGAACACTGAAGCTTTCTTT
CASSLSGPKNTEAFF
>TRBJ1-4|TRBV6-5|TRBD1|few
TGTGCCAGCAGCAGGGACAGGGGGAGTGAAAAACTGTTTTTT
CASSRDRGSEKLFF
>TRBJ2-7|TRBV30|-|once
TGTGCCTGGACAACGGGACGTAGAACCTACGAGCAGTACTTC
CAWTTGRRTYEQYF
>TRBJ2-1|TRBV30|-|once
TGTGGACTGGATGGGGGGCCAAGCTCCTACAATGAGCAGTTCTTC
CGLDGGPSSYNEQFF
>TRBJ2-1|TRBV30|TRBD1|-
TGTGCCTGGAACAGGGGTGCCTCCTACAATGAGCAGTTCTTC
CAWNRGASYNEQFF
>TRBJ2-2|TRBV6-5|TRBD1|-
TGTGCCAGCAGAGACAGGGCCGGGGCCGGGGAGCTGTTTTTT
CASRDRAGAGELFF
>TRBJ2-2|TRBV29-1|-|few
TGCAGCGTTGGTAGATTCACCGGGGAGCTGTTTTTT
CSVGRFTGELFF
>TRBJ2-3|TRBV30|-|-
TGTGCCTGGACCAAGGGGGGGACTGCGGGAGATACGCAGTATTTT
CAWTKGGTAGDTQYF